This TCR beta chain originates from a study of cytomegalovirus exposure and HLA in healthy donors. Findings and caveats of the study: A few of the chains that were CMV-associated were confirmed in vitro to be specific for CMV antigens.

The CDR3 covers 12 residues. CDR1 SEHNR and CDR2 FQNEAQ come from the germline V gene (reference sequence). Trimming took 8 bases from V and 9 from J, leaving 11 bases between them. A remark on this clone: No antigen is known for it.

Whereas donors were nominally healthy upon sampling, unrecorded immune exposures were probable. Both 60 Vbeta primers and 13 Jbeta primers went into the PCR. Methods used by the authors: The authors later counted around 80 million unique TCR beta chains, approximately 10 million of them shared. Produced via immunoSEQ multiplex PCR; TCRdb's table is partial and in-frame only. Clone size and the V and J calls come from that table; the DNA yielded D and trimming. The data contain under 150,000 clones, about three quarters of them singletons. The rearrangement links TRBV7-9 to TRBJ1-6; the D gene is possibly TRBD1 (5 bases). The receptor comes from a woman in her sixties or seventies in good health and CMV-seropositive. Sequenced sample: PBMCs. The CDR3 DNA is TGTGCCAGCGGGCAGGGTGGTTCACCCCTCCACTTT. This sequence encodes CASGQGGSPLHF.